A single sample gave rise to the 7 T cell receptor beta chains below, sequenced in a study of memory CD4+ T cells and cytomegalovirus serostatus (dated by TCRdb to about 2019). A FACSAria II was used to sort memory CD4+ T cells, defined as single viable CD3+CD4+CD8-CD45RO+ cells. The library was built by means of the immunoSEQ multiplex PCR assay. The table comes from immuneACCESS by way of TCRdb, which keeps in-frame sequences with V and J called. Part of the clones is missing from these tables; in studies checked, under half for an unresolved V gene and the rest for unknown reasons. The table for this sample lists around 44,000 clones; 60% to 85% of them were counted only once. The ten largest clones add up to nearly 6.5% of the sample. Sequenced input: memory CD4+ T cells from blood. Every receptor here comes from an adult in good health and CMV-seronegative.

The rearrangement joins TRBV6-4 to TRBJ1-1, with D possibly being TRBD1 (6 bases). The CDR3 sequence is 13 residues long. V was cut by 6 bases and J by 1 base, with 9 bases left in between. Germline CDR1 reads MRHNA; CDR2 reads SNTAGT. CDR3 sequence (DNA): TGTGCCAGCAGACAGGACAGGAACACTGAAGCTTTCTTT. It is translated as CASRQDRNTEAFF.

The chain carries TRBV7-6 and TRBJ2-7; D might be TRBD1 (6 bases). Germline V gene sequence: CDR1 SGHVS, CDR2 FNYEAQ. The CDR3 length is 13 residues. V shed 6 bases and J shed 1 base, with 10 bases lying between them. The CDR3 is CASSRDKSYEQYF. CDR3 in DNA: TGTGCCAGCAGTAGGGACAAATCCTACGAGCAGTACTTC.

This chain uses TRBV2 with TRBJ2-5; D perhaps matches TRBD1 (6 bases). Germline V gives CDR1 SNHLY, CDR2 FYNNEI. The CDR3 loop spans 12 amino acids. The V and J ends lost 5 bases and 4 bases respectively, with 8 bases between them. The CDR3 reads CASSLDRETQYF. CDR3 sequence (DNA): TGTGCCAGCAGTTTGGACAGAGAGACCCAGTACTTC.

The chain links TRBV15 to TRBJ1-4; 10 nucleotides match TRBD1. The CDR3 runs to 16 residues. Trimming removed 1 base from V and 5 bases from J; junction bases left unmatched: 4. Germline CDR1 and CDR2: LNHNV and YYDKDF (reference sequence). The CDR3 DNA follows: TGTGCCACCAGCAGAGGACAGGGGGCCCTAAATGAAAAACTGTTTTTT. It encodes CATSRGQGALNEKLFF.

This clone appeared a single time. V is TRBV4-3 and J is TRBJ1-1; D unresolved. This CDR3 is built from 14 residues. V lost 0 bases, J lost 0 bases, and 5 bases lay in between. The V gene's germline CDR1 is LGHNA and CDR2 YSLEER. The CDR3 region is CASSQEVLNTEAFF. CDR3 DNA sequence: TGCGCCAGCAGCCAAGAAGTTCTGAACACTGAAGCTTTCTTT.

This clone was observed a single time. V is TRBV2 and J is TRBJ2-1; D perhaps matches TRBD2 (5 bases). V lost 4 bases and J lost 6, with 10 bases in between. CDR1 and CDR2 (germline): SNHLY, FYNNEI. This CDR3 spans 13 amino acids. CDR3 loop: CASSARVGNEQFF. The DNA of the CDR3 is TGTGCCAGCAGTGCGCGGGTGGGCAATGAGCAGTTCTTC.

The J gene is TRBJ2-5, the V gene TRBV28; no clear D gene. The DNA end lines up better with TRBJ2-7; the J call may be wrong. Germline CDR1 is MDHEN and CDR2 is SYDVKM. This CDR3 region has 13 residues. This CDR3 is CASRGLIHYEQYF. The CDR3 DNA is TGTGCCAGCAGAGGGTTGATTCACTACGAGCAGTACTTC.